This record looks at one T cell receptor (beta chain) sequence and its context. Its target is not known. Only in-frame clones appear in the TCRdb table, and some are missing; sequencing was by immunoSEQ multiplex PCR. The sample yields about 150,000 clones, 87% seen once. This specimen comes from a study of radiation and T cells in renal cell carcinoma. Study outcomes and limitations: From baseline, blood top tumor clonotypes peaked at 2 weeks post-radiation.

Germline V CDR1 and CDR2: SQVTM, ANQGSEA. The CDR3 extends over 12 amino acids. With 7 bases clipped from V and 6 bases from J, the junction kept 7 bases outside the gene matches. Time point noted: blood 2 weeks post-SBRT. The treatment here: 15 Gy SBRT to primary tumor, nephrectomy 4 weeks later. Clear cell pathology was present in this patient's renal cell carcinoma. Source: blood, taken from a patient whose treatment included radiotherapy and nephrectomy. This sequence was found in a woman aged 45-65 years with renal cell carcinoma. This sequence joins TRBV29-1 and TRBJ2-7, with 9 nucleotides matching TRBD1. This CDR3 reads CSGGTGRAEQYF. The CDR3 DNA reads TGCAGCGGAGGGACAGGGAGAGCCGAGCAGTACTTC.